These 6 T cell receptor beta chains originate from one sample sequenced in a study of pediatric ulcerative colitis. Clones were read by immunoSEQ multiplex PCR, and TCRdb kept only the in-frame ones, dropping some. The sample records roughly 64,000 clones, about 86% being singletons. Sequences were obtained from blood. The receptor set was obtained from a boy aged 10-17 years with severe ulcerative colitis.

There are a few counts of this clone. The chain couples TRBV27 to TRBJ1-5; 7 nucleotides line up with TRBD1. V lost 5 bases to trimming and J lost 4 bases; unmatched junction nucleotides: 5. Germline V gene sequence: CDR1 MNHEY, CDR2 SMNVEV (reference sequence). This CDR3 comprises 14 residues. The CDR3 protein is CASSPRQGNQPQHF. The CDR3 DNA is TGTGCCAGCAGTCCCAGACAGGGTAATCAGCCCCAGCATTTT.

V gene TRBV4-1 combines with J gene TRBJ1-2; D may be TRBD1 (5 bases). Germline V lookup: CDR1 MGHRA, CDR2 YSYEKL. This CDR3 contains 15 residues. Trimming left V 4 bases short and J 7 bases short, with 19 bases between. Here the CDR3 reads CASSPAASVQGGYTF. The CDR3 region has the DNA TGCGCCAGCAGCCCAGCTGCGTCGGTTCAGGGTGGCTACACCTTC.

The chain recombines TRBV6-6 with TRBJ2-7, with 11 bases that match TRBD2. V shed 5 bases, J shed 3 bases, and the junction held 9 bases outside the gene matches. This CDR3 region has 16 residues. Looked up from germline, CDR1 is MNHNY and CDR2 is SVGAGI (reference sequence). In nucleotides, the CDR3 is TGTGCCAGCAGTCTCGTAGCGGGAGGGCCTTACTACGAGCAGTACTTC. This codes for CASSLVAGGPYYEQYF.

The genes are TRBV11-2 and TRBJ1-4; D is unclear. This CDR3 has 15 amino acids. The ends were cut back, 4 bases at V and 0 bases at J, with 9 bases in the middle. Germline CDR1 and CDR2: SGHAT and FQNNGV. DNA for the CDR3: TGTGCCAGCAGCTGGCAGTTTGCAACTAATGAAAAACTGTTTTTT. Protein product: CASSWQFATNEKLFF.

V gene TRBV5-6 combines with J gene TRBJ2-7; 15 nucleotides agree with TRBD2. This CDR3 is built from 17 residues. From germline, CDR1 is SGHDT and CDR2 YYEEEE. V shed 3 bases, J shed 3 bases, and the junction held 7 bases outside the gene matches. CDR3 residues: CASSWRTSGRANYEQYF. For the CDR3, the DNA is TGTGCCAGCAGCTGGAGGACTAGCGGGAGGGCTAACTACGAGCAGTACTTC. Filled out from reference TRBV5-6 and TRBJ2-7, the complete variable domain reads DAGVTQSPTHLIKTRGQQVTLRCSPKSGHDTVSWYQQALGQGPQFIFQYYEEEERQRGNFPDRFSGHQFPNYSSELNVNALLLGDSALYLCASSWRTSGRANYEQYFGPGTRLTVT.

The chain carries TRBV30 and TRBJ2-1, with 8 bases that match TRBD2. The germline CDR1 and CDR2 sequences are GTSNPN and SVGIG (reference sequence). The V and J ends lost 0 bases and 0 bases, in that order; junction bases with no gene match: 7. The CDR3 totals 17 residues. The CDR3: CAWSVLASGFSYNEQFF. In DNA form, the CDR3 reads TGTGCCTGGAGTGTATTGGCTAGCGGGTTCTCCTACAATGAGCAGTTCTTC.